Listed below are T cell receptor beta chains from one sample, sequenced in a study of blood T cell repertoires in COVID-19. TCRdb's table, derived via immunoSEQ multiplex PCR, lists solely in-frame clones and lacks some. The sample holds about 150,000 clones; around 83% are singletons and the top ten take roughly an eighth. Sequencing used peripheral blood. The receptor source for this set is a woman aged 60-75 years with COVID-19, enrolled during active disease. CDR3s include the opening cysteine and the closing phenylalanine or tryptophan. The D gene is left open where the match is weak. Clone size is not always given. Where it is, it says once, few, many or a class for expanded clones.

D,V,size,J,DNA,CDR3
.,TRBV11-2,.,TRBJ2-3,TGTGCCAGCAGCTTAGCCCGGAGGGGAGCGGGCACAGATACGCAGTATTTT,CASSLARRGAGTDTQYF
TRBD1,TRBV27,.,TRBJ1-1,TGTGCCAGCAGTTTCCGGACAGGGGAAGGGGCTTTCTTT,CASSFRTGEGAFF
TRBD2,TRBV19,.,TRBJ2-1,TGTGCCAGTAGGATATCCGGGACTAGCGGTCATGAGCAGTTCTTC,CASRISGTSGHEQFF
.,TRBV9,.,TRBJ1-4,TGTGCCAGCAGCGTCCTTGGGGGGGCCTCTAATGAAAAACTGTTTTTT,CASSVLGGASNEKLFF
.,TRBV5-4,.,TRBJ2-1,TGTGCCAGCAGCTTGGGTAGCGGCCACAATGAGCAGTTCTTC,CASSLGSGHNEQFF
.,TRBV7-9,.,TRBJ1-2,TGTGCCAGCAGCTTGGACCGGGGGTACTATGGCTACACCTTC,CASSLDRGYYGYTF
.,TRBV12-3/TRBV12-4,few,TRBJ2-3,TGTGCCAGCAGTTTCCGGACAGATACGCAGTATTTT,CASSFRTDTQYF
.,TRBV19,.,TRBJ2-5,TGTGCCAGTAGTATACAGGGGCGCGAGACCCAGTACTTC,CASSIQGRETQYF
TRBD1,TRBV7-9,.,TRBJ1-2,TGTGCCAGCAGCCTGGGACAGGGCCGTGGCTACACCTTC,CASSLGQGRGYTF
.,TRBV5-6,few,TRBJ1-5,TGTGCCAGCAGCCTCGAGGGAGGGGCCAGCAATCAGCCCCAGCATTTT,CASSLEGGASNQPQHF
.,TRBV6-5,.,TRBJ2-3,TGTGCCAGCAGCAGGGGTGTGACAGATACGCAGTATTTT,CASSRGVTDTQYF
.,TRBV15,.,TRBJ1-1,TGTGCCACCAGCAGAGCTGGGCCTTGGAACACTGAAGCTTTCTTT,CATSRAGPWNTEAFF
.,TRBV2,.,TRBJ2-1,TGTGCCAGCAGGGTAGGGAGTTACAATGAGCAGTTCTTC,CASRVGSYNEQFF
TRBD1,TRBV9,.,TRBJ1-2,TGTGCCAGCAGCGTAGATAGGGACAGGACTAACTATGGCTACACCTTC,CASSVDRDRTNYGYTF
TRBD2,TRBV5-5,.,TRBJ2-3,TGTGCCAGCAGCTTCCGTGGGACTAGCGGGACCCCAGATACGCAGTATTTT,CASSFRGTSGTPDTQYF
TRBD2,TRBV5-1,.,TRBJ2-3,TGCGCCAGCAGCTTGGCATCCCGACTAGCCCCCACAGATACGCAGTATTTT,CASSLASRLAPTDTQYF
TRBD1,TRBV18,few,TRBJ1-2,TGTGCCAGCTCACCACCGCCAGGGGGTGGTGGCTACACCTTC,CASSPPPGGGGYTF
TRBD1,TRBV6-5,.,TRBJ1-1,TGTGCCAGCAGTCCGAGGGACAGGACGAACACTGAAGCTTTCTTT,CASSPRDRTNTEAFF
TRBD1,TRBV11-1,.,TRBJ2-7,TGTGCCAGCAGCTTAAAGGGACAGGGGAGCTCCTACGAGCAGTACTTC,CASSLKGQGSSYEQYF
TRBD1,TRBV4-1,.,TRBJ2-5,TGCGCCAGCAGCCAAGTAGGAAGGGGGACAGGAGGGGTCGAGACCCAGTACTTC,CASSQVGRGTGGVETQYF